The source of this T cell receptor (beta chain) is a study of OX40 agonist ivuxolimab in advanced cancers. Findings of the study overall: Among expanded peripheral T cells, antigen specificity went undetermined.

Clones were read by immunoSEQ multiplex PCR, and TCRdb kept only the in-frame ones, dropping some. The top ten clones hold approximately 50% of a sample with under 20,000 clones, about 90% of them seen once. A word on this clone: Its matching antigen is unknown.

Germline V gives CDR1 SGHAT, CDR2 FQNNGV. The CDR3 runs 14 residues. Trimming removed 5 bases at V and 5 bases at J, with 15 bases between. Sample: CD4+ or CD8+ T cells sorted from blood, taken in a trial of the OX40 agonist ivuxolimab. This chain joins TRBV11-2 and TRBJ2-5; either TRBD1 or TRBD2 may supply D (5 bases each). The sequence was obtained from an adult with an advanced solid tumor such as melanoma, head and neck, liver or kidney cancer. CDR3 region: CASSNLTGTETQYF. CDR3 coding DNA: TGTGCCAGCAGCAACCTTACGGGGACGGAGACCCAGTACTTC.